This T cell receptor (beta chain) was sequenced for a study of blood T cell repertoires in COVID-19. Sequenced by immunoSEQ multiplex PCR; TCRdb stores in-frame clones only, minus some. The sample contains 150,000 to 250,000 clones, 87% of which appear only once. Sample: PBMCs or T cells enriched from blood (not recorded which). The source of this sequence is a woman in her twenties or thirties who had recovered from COVID-19.

The CDR3 bases are TGCGCCAGCAGCCAAGATCCGGGGGGGGCAGGTGAAAAACTGTTTTTT. The encoded protein is CASSQDPGGAGEKLFF. The chain combines TRBV4-3 with TRBJ1-4; weak D call: TRBD1 (6 bases). The V end was cut by 0 bases, the J end by 7 bases, with 15 bases between. CDR1 and CDR2 from the germline V gene are LGHNA and YSLEER. This CDR3 comprises 16 residues.